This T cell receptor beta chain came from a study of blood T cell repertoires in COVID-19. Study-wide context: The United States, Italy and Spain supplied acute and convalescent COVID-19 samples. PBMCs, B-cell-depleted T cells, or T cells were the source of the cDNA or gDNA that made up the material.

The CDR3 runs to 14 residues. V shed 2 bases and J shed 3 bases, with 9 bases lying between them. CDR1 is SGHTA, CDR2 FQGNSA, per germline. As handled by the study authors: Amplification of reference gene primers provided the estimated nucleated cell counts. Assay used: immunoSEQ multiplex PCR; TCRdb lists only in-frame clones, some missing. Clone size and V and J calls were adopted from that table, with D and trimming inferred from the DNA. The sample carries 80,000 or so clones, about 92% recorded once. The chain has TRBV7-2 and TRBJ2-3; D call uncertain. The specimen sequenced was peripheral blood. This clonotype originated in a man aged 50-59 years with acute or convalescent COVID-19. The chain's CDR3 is CASSLRQVTDTQYF. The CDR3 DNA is TGTGCCAGCAGCTTAAGGCAGGTTACAGATACGCAGTATTTT.